This T cell receptor (beta chain) was profiled in a study of shared clonotypes between healthy human individuals. Data came from immunoSEQ multiplex PCR; TCRdb stores just in-frame clones and leaves some out. The sample shows hundreds of thousands of clones, roughly 78% of them seen only once. CDR1 is SNHLY, CDR2 FYNNEI, per germline. V was clipped by 2 bases and J by 4 bases, with 3 bases between them. The CDR3 length is 12 residues. The material sequenced was memory CD4+ T cells sorted from blood. Documented subset: CD45RA-negative fraction. This clonotype was obtained from a woman in her thirties in good health. This chain connects TRBV2 to TRBJ1-5; D remains ambiguous. The CDR3 loop is CASSERNQPQHF. CDR3 in DNA: TGTGCCAGCAGTGAACGGAATCAGCCCCAGCATTTT.